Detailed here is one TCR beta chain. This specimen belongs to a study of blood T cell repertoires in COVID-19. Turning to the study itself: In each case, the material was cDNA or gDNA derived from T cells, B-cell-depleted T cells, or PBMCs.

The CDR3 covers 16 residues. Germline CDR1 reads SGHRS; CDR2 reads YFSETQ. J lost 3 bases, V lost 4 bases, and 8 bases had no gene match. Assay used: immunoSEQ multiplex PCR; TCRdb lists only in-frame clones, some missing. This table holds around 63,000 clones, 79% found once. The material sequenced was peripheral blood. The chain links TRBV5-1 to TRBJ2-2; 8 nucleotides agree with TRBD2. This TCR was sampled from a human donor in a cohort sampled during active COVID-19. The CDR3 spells CASSPKTSGHTGELFF. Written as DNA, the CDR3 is TGCGCCAGCAGCCCAAAAACTAGCGGACACACCGGGGAGCTGTTTTTT.